Sequencing of this TCR beta chain was carried out in a study of monozygotic twins with inflammatory bowel disease. Study-wide points: The co-twins with IBD showed lower TCRbeta diversity (inverse Simpson) than their healthy siblings.

Researchers put TCRalpha and TCRbeta cDNA through two nested PCRs lasting 16 and 9 cycles. With the 5' RACE reads reprocessed, TCRdb shows one record per CDR3 protein and no DNA. This sample contains under 150,000 distinct CDR3 sequences. Remarks on this clonotype: No antigen is known for it.

The CDR3 totals 12 residues. The germline gives CDR1 SQVTM, CDR2 ANQGSEA. This receptor was taken from a human donor with ulcerative colitis or Crohn's disease, or a healthy co-twin of an affected twin (not recorded which). Sequenced material: blood. V is TRBV29-1 and J is TRBJ2-7; TCRdb's D gene call, TRBD1, goes unchecked for lack of DNA. CDR3 sequence: CSVESDRYEQYF.